This TCR beta chain originates from a study of response to subunit inactivated influenza vaccine. Study-level results: Researchers suggested that each seasonal influenza vaccination recruits few new T cells.

The CDR3 is 13 amino acids. Trimming removed 5 bases at V and 4 bases at J, with 10 bases between. Germline assignment: CDR1 MNHNY and CDR2 SVGAGI (reference sequence). One entry per CDR3 protein results from TCRdb running MiXCR on the RT-PCR reads. The table lists hundreds of thousands of distinct CDR3 sequences, approximately 7.7% of them singletons. This clonotype was recorded many times. The antigen remains undetermined. The receptor was derived from a man between 45 and 75 years old who received an inactivated influenza vaccine. The chain recombines TRBV6-6 with TRBJ2-3; D remains ambiguous. The sequenced sample was PBMCs from blood, obtained 23 months after vaccination. CDR3 bases: TGTGCCAGCAGTCAAAACCTCGCAGATACGCAGTATTTT. It codes for CASSQNLADTQYF.